These 25 T cell receptor beta chains were all obtained from the same sample, sequenced in a study of CXCR3-negative and CXCR3-positive naive CD8 T cells. Broader study findings: CXCR3-expressing naive cells carried TRB CDR3s more hydrophobic than those of CXCR3-negative naive cells.

The TRB libraries of cDNA were built by UMI-labeled 5' RACE. TCRdb re-called the 5' RACE reads; every CDR3 protein appears as one record, without DNA. This table lists 150,000 to 180,000 distinct CDR3 sequences. These TCRs are of unknown antigen specificity. The source material was naive CXCR3+ CD8+ T cells from blood. Subset reported: CD45RO-CCR7+CD27+CD95- naive CD8+ T cells expressing CXCR3 (TNR3+). Source of these receptors: a human donor in good health. Some clones in this sample may be carry-over from other donors' samples.

This chain joins TRBV29-1 and TRBJ2-3; TCRdb indicates TRBD1, and absent DNA this call remains unverified. The CDR3 has 11 amino acids. Germline values: CDR1 SQVTM, CDR2 ANQGSEA. The CDR3: CSAQWEDTQYF.

The chain is built from TRBV5-1 and TRBJ2-7; there is no DNA to check the TCRdb D call of TRBD1. CDR3 length: 13 residues. Germline CDR1 is SGHRS and CDR2 is YFSETQ. The CDR3 sequence is CASSLTGIHEQYF.

This sequence joins TRBV25-1 and TRBJ2-2. This CDR3 is 16 amino acids long. Looked up from germline, CDR1 is MGHDK and CDR2 is SYGVNS. The CDR3: CASSARSRTNTGELFF. The complete variable domain, with remaining parts taken from reference TRBV25-1 and TRBJ2-2, reads EADIYQTPRYLVIGTGKKITLECSQTMGHDKMYWYQQDPGMELHLIHYSYGVNSTEKGDLSSESTVSRIRTEHFPLTLESARPSHTSQYLCASSARSRTNTGELFFGEGSRLTVL.

V usage is TRBV27 and J usage is TRBJ2-1. CDR3 size: 15 residues. CDR1 is MNHEY and CDR2 is SMNVEV in the germline V gene (reference sequence). The CDR3 spells CASSSHSFSYNEQFF.

This chain links TRBV5-1 with TRBJ2-7; no DNA is available, so the TRBD1 call from TCRdb remains unchecked. The CDR3 is 13 residues long. Per the germline V gene, CDR1 is SGHRS and CDR2 is YFSETQ. Here the CDR3 reads CASRGTGSYEQYF.

CDR3 loop: CASSWGHEQFF. V gene TRBV12-3 or TRBV12-4 combines with J gene TRBJ2-1; without DNA, the TCRdb call of TRBD1 cannot be checked. The CDR3 totals 11 residues.

The chain combines TRBV7-9 with TRBJ2-2; TCRdb names TRBD2, which stays unverified in the absence of DNA. The CDR3 totals 13 residues. Germline V CDR1 and CDR2: SEHNR, FQNEAQ (reference sequence). The CDR3 reads CATQRREAGELFF.

The V call is TRBV13, the J call TRBJ2-5. CDR1 and CDR2 from the germline V gene are PRHDT and FYEKMQ (reference sequence). The length of the CDR3 is 13 residues. The CDR3 loop reads CASSLRVKGTQYF.

The J gene is TRBJ1-2, the V gene TRBV3-1; TCRdb returns TRBD1, unconfirmable since there is no DNA. Per germline, CDR1 LGHDT and CDR2 YNNKEL (reference sequence). This CDR3 comprises 14 residues. CDR3: CASSQRGTNYGYTF.

This sequence joins TRBV10-3 and TRBJ2-3; TCRdb calls TRBD1, which cannot be checked without DNA. CDR3 length equals 17 residues. The germline gives CDR1 ENHRY, CDR2 SYGVKD. The chain's CDR3 is CAISQMAPGSGTDTQYF.

The J gene is TRBJ2-2, the V gene TRBV6-2 or TRBV6-3; the D call from TCRdb, TRBD2, cannot be confirmed without DNA. This CDR3 contains 15 residues. Germline V gene lookup returns CDR1 MNHEY and CDR2 SVGEGT. The CDR3 region is CASTPLREITGELFF.

This chain links TRBV28 with TRBJ2-1; TCRdb proposes TRBD1, but this gene call is untestable without DNA. The CDR3 length is 14 residues. CDR1 and CDR2 from the germline V gene are MDHEN and SYDVKM. CDR3 loop: CASSLLAGGGEQFF.

The V and J genes are TRBV28 and TRBJ1-1. The V gene's germline CDR1 is MDHEN and CDR2 SYDVKM. This CDR3 is 16 amino acids long. CDR3 sequence reads: CASSLYGGGRDTEAFF.

The CDR3 spells CSAMLAYEQYF. The chain carries TRBV20-1 and TRBJ2-7. Germline assignment: CDR1 DFQATT and CDR2 SNEGSKA (reference sequence). CDR3 length: 11 residues.

The chain combines TRBV24-1 with TRBJ1-5. CDR1 is KGHDR and CDR2 is SFDVKD in the germline V gene. The CDR3 extends over 13 amino acids. The CDR3 spells CATSDGLLQPQHF.

The rearrangement links TRBV6-6 to TRBJ2-3; the TCRdb call, TRBD1, lacks DNA for checking. Germline V gene data show CDR1 as MNHNY and CDR2 as SVGAGI (reference sequence). The CDR3 extends over 15 amino acids. CDR3: CASRPIRGLTDTQYF.

This sequence joins TRBV12-3 or TRBV12-4 and TRBJ2-3; TCRdb gives TRBD1 as the D gene, but with no DNA this cannot be confirmed. The CDR3 is made up of 14 amino acids. Here the CDR3 reads CASSLFRPRDTQYF.

The chain couples TRBV9 to TRBJ2-1; TCRdb gives TRBD1 as the D gene, but with no DNA this cannot be confirmed. Germline values: CDR1 SGDLS, CDR2 YYNGEE. This CDR3 spans 16 amino acids. This chain's CDR3 is CASSDGAGASYNEQFF.

The CDR3 loop is CSVGQEIGNTIYF. The rearrangement uses TRBV29-1 and TRBJ1-3. The CDR3 consists of 13 residues. Per germline, CDR1 SQVTM and CDR2 ANQGSEA.

The V gene is TRBV5-4, the J gene TRBJ2-5; TCRdb calls TRBD1, which cannot be checked without DNA. The CDR3 is 14 amino acids. Germline V gene sequence: CDR1 SGHNT, CDR2 YYREEE (reference sequence). CDR3 protein: CASSLDRVQETQYF.

This rearrangement joins TRBV11-2 to TRBJ2-3; the D gene TCRdb calls, TRBD2, cannot be checked with no DNA. CDR3 length: 17 amino acids. The V gene's germline CDR1 is SGHAT and CDR2 FQNNGV. Here the CDR3 reads CASSSPGLAGLTDTQYF.

V usage is TRBV7-9 and J usage is TRBJ2-5; checking the TCRdb D call of TRBD1 is not possible without DNA. The CDR3 length is 13 residues. Germline V gene sequence: CDR1 SEHNR, CDR2 FQNEAQ (reference sequence). CDR3 region: CASSPGSQETQYF. Combining the CDR3 with reference TRBV7-9 and TRBJ2-5 gives the whole variable domain DTGVSQNPRHKITKRGQNVTFRCDPISEHNRLYWYRQTLGQGPEFLTYFQNEAQLEKSRLLSDRFSAERPKGSFSTLEIQRTEQGDSAMYLCASSPGSQETQYFGPGTRLLVL.

The chain recombines TRBV2 with TRBJ2-1; TCRdb's D call of TRBD1 is untestable without DNA. CDR1 SNHLY and CDR2 FYNNEI come from the germline V gene. The CDR3 runs to 16 residues. CDR3 protein: CASSDDRDRDSNEQFF.

This chain joins TRBV11-2 and TRBJ2-3; the D call from TCRdb, TRBD1, cannot be confirmed without DNA. The germline V gene has CDR1 SGHAT and CDR2 FQNNGV. The CDR3 loop spans 14 amino acids. The CDR3 protein is CASRDQGIADTQYF.

J is TRBJ2-1 and V is TRBV19. CDR3 length equals 15 residues. In germline, CDR1 is LNHDA, CDR2 SQIVND (reference sequence). This CDR3 reads CASSIGQSSYNEQFF. The entire variable domain, with the rest obtained from reference TRBV19 and TRBJ2-1, is as follows: DGGITQSPKYLFRKEGQNVTLSCEQNLNHDAMYWYRQDPGQGLRLIYYSQIVNDFQKGDIAEGYSVSREKKESFPLTVTSAQKNPTAFYLCASSIGQSSYNEQFFGPGTRLTVL.